These 27 T cell receptor beta chains were sequenced from one sample in a study of human T cells and chemical hapten exposure. MiXCR, run by TCRdb on the RACE reads, gives a single entry per CDR3 protein. This sample has about 200,000 distinct CDR3 sequences, with 24% found just once. Time point specified: patch test 3, about 24 weeks after DPC sensitization. Treatment indicated: therapeutic diphenylcyclopropenone sensitization with weekly scalp DPC. The source was whole blood, collected in connection with sensitization to the hapten diphenylcyclopropenone (DPC). The source is a middle-aged woman with alopecia areata. Some clones in this sample may be carry-over from other donors' samples.

This clonotype appeared once. No conserved phenylalanine or tryptophan is present at the end of the CDR3, so a read error is the likely explanation. J is TRBJ1-1 and V is TRBV6-5; 9 nucleotides align to TRBD1. Losses at the gene ends were 2 bases for V and 4 bases for J; bases not matched to a gene: 8. The germline V gene encodes CDR1 MNHEY and CDR2 SVGAGI. CDR3 length: 16 amino acids. Here the CDR3 reads CASSYDRGGQGTEAFL. CDR3 nucleotides: TGTGCCAGCAGTTACGACAGGGGGGGACAGGGCACTGAAGCTTTCCTT.

This clonotype has only a few counts. V and J are TRBV9 and TRBJ2-1; tentative D call: TRBD1 (6 bases). The V end was cut by 0 bases, the J end by 6 bases, with 16 bases between. CDR1 and CDR2 (germline): SGDLS, YYNGEE. This CDR3 spans 16 amino acids. DNA for the CDR3: TGTGCCAGCAGCGTAGACCCACAGGGAAATGGCAATGAGCAGTTCTTC. It specifies CASSVDPQGNGNEQFF.

Only a few counts were recorded for this clonotype. The chain links TRBV28 to TRBJ2-7; the D gene is possibly TRBD1 (6 bases). CDR1 and CDR2 (germline): MDHEN, SYDVKM. The CDR3 is 14 residues long. The V end lost 5 bases, the J end lost 2 bases, and 13 bases lay between the germline ends. The CDR3 reads CASSVSGEAYEQYF. For the CDR3, the DNA is TGTGCCAGCAGTGTCTCAGGGGAAGCCTACGAGCAGTACTTC.

Comments on this clonotype: A clone one base away is much larger, so this may be a read error. The V and J genes are TRBV20-1 and TRBJ2-1; D may be TRBD1 or TRBD2 (5 bases each). Between the trimmed V and J ends, which lost 5 bases and 3 bases, there was a span of 11 bases. The germline gives CDR1 DFQATT, CDR2 SNEGSKA (reference sequence). The CDR3 is 13 residues long. The CDR3 bases are TGCAGTGCTGGTGGGACGGGCTACAATGAGCAGTTCTTC. As protein: CSAGGTGYNEQFF.

The chain is built from TRBV5-1 and TRBJ2-7; 13 nucleotides line up with TRBD2. Trimming took 3 bases from V and 0 from J; bases not matched to a gene: 6. There are 17 residues in the CDR3. CDR1 and CDR2 (germline): SGHRS, YFSETQ. The CDR3 region has the DNA TGCGCCAGCAGCTCCGGAGGGACTAGCGGGGACTCCTACGAGCAGTACTTC. Translating gives CASSSGGTSGDSYEQYF.

The sample holds a few counts of this clonotype. The chain combines TRBV10-3 with TRBJ2-7; 9 bases line up with TRBD2. The germline CDR1 and CDR2 sequences are ENHRY and SYGVKD. J lost 3 bases, V lost 0 bases, and 3 bases had no gene match. The CDR3 runs 15 residues. The CDR3 sequence is CAISESLAGFYEQYF. The CDR3 DNA is TGTGCCATCAGTGAGTCTCTAGCGGGATTCTACGAGCAGTACTTC.

V is TRBV7-2 and J is TRBJ2-5; the D gene is possibly TRBD1 (6 bases). CDR1 and CDR2 (germline): SGHTA, FQGNSA. V was pared by 3 bases and J by 1 base, with 9 bases between. This CDR3 is built from 14 residues. The CDR3 is CASSFDRSQETQYF. CDR3 coding DNA: TGTGCCAGCAGCTTTGACAGGTCCCAAGAGACCCAGTACTTC.

V usage is TRBV29-1 and J usage is TRBJ2-7, with a weak D call TRBD1 (6 bases). The V end was cut by 6 bases, the J end by 5 bases, with 20 bases between. This CDR3 is built from 14 residues. Germline assignment: CDR1 SQVTM and CDR2 ANQGSEA. This CDR3 reads CSVVDPLGGHEQYF. CDR3 sequence (DNA): TGCAGCGTGGTCGATCCCCTAGGGGGTCACGAGCAGTACTTC.

In this sample, this clonotype turned up a few times. The chain joins TRBV28 to TRBJ1-4; 12 bases map to TRBD1. Germline values: CDR1 MDHEN, CDR2 SYDVKM. This CDR3 has 16 residues. V shed 6 bases and J 5 bases; nucleotides not matched to a gene: 7. The CDR3 sequence: CASSLGQGARNEKLFF. The DNA of the CDR3 is TGTGCCAGCAGCCTGGGACAGGGGGCGCGGAATGAAAAACTGTTTTTT.

The V gene is TRBV5-1, the J gene TRBJ2-3, with D possibly being TRBD1 (5 bases). The germline V gene has CDR1 SGHRS and CDR2 YFSETQ. V shed 1 base and J shed 5 bases, with 11 bases lying between them. CDR3 length: 14 residues. CDR3 in amino acids: CASSLSTARDTQYF. The CDR3 nucleotides are TGCGCCAGCAGCTTGTCGACAGCTAGAGATACGCAGTATTTT. Filled out from reference TRBV5-1 and TRBJ2-3, the complete variable domain reads KAGVTQTPRYLIKTRGQQVTLSCSPISGHRSVSWYQQTPGQGLQFLFEYFSETQRNKGNFPGRFSGRQFSNSRSEMNVSTLELGDSALYLCASSLSTARDTQYFGPGTRLTVL.

This clonotype has at least ten counts. The rearrangement joins TRBV20-1 to TRBJ2-2; unclear D gene. Deletions cut 3 bases from V and 7 bases from J, with 12 bases between. The CDR3 spans 13 residues. CDR1 is DFQATT, CDR2 SNEGSKA, per germline (reference sequence). This chain's CDR3 is CSARDLGGGELFF. CDR3 nucleotides: TGCAGTGCTAGGGATCTGGGTGGCGGGGAGCTGTTTTTT.

This clonotype turned up a few times. The chain recombines TRBV19 with TRBJ2-3, with a weak D call TRBD2 (7 bases). The CDR3 contains 12 residues. V was shortened by 9 bases and J by 6 bases, with 13 bases between the two germline ends. The germline gives CDR1 LNHDA, CDR2 SQIVND (reference sequence). The CDR3 is CASGGPGDTQYF. DNA of the CDR3: TGTGCCAGCGGGGGGCCAGGCGATACGCAGTATTTT.

This chain joins TRBV9 and TRBJ2-2; D is perhaps TRBD1 (6 bases). Germline V gene lookup returns CDR1 SGDLS and CDR2 YYNGEE. This CDR3 region has 16 residues. V lost 3 bases and J lost 4, with 16 bases in between. CDR3 DNA: TGTGCCAGCAGCGCTTACAGGGCTGCGGGCACCGGGGAGCTGTTTTTT. Translating it yields CASSAYRAAGTGELFF.

This clonotype was counted between two and nine times. The V and J genes are TRBV12-3 or TRBV12-4 and TRBJ2-1, with TRBD2 as a possible D gene (6 bases). V was clipped by 3 bases and J by 8 bases, with 17 bases between them. The CDR3 has 15 residues. The CDR3 DNA reads as TGTGCCAGCAGTTTGAGACTAGGGCTGGCGGATGAGCAGTTCTTC. Residues: CASSLRLGLADEQFF.

A few counts support this clonotype. The V gene is TRBV25-1, the J gene TRBJ1-2; D unresolved. Trimming shortened V by 3 bases and J by 5 bases, and 13 bases separated the two germline ends. Germline loops: CDR1 MGHDK, CDR2 SYGVNS. This CDR3 is built from 14 residues. The CDR3 nucleotides read TGTGCCAGCAGTGACTCGGCAGCCCTATATGGCTACACCTTC. Protein product: CASSDSAALYGYTF.

The table lists this clonotype with a few counts. The V call is TRBV20-1, the J call TRBJ2-6; D is possibly TRBD1 or TRBD2 (5 bases each). Germline CDR1 DFQATT, CDR2 SNEGSKA (reference sequence). CDR3 size: 15 residues. V lost 5 bases and J 4 bases, leaving 15 bases between the germline ends. CDR3 sequence: CSARGWGGGANVLTF. In DNA, the CDR3 is TGCAGTGCTCGCGGGTGGGGCGGCGGGGCCAACGTCCTGACTTTC.

This clonotype showed up just a few times. V gene TRBV20-1 combines with J gene TRBJ2-5, with 8 positions matching TRBD1. Germline lookup yields CDR1 DFQATT and CDR2 SNEGSKA (reference sequence). The V segment lost 3 bases and the J segment 5 bases; nucleotides outside the gene matches: 11. The CDR3 is made up of 15 amino acids. The CDR3 loop is CSARTPGGERETQYF. The CDR3 DNA follows: TGCAGTGCTAGGACCCCAGGGGGCGAGAGGGAGACCCAGTACTTC.

This clonotype has a handful of counts. The chain joins TRBV6-2 or TRBV6-3 to TRBJ2-2; 7 bases are a match to TRBD2. Germline V CDR1 and CDR2: MNHEY, SVGEGT. This CDR3 region has 15 residues. V shed 5 bases, J shed 4 bases, and the junction held 7 bases outside the gene matches. CDR3 residues: CASSRVSGVTGELFF. The CDR3 bases are TGTGCCAGCAGTCGAGTAAGCGGGGTCACCGGGGAGCTGTTTTTT.

Many counts were recorded for this clonotype. This sequence joins TRBV6-5 and TRBJ2-1, with 9 bases lining up with TRBD2. Germline CDR1 is MNHEY and CDR2 is SVGAGI. The length of the CDR3 is 17 residues. V gave up 0 bases and J gave up 3 bases; unmatched junction bases: 6. The CDR3 DNA is TGTGCCAGCAGTTACTCGCCTTTAGCGGGAGTCTACAATGAGCAGTTCTTC. Translated, it gives CASSYSPLAGVYNEQFF.

This clonotype was observed a handful of times. The chain recombines TRBV6-1 with TRBJ2-1; 15 bases match TRBD2. The CDR3 is made up of 16 amino acids. V lost 6 bases and J lost 9; bases outside the gene matches: 9. Germline V CDR1 and CDR2: MNHNS, SASEGT. The CDR3: CASRTGLAGGRGEQFF. For the CDR3, the DNA is TGTGCCAGCAGAACGGGACTAGCGGGAGGCCGGGGTGAGCAGTTCTTC.

This clonotype has a count of ten or more. The V and J genes are TRBV20-1 and TRBJ2-2; D uncertain. V gave up 6 bases and J gave up 0 bases, with 14 bases separating them. Per germline, CDR1 DFQATT and CDR2 SNEGSKA (reference sequence). This CDR3 region has 15 residues. The CDR3, as DNA: TGCAGTGCCCTGTTTGGTCCGGCGAACACCGGGGAGCTGTTTTTT. Its protein product is CSALFGPANTGELFF.

This clonotype was seen only a few times. V is TRBV4-3 and J is TRBJ1-4, with 7 bases that match TRBD1. Germline CDR1 and CDR2: LGHNA and YSLEER. The CDR3 is 16 amino acids. V dropped 2 bases and J dropped 7; count of bases not matched to a gene: 10. The DNA for the CDR3 is TGCGCCAGCAGCCAACCCCTGGGAGGGGGCGGTGAAAAACTGTTTTTT. The encoded protein is CASSQPLGGGGEKLFF.

The chain links TRBV7-8 to TRBJ2-1, with 14 bases aligning to TRBD2. Germline CDR1 reads SGHVS; CDR2 reads FQNEAQ. After removal of 6 bases from V and 10 bases from J, the junction contained 8 bases not matched to a gene. The CDR3 spans 15 residues. This CDR3 is CASRWTSGGPGEQFF. For the CDR3, the DNA is TGTGCCAGCAGGTGGACTAGCGGGGGGCCGGGGGAGCAGTTCTTC.

This chain links TRBV4-1 with TRBJ2-1; 12 positions agree with TRBD2. The germline V gene encodes CDR1 MGHRA and CDR2 YSYEKL. The CDR3 has 19 residues. The V gene end was trimmed by 2 bases and the J gene end by 5 bases; junction bases not matched to a gene: 13. Here the CDR3 reads CASSQSPGVLAGGNNEQFF. In DNA form, the CDR3 reads TGCGCCAGCAGCCAATCCCCCGGGGTACTAGCGGGAGGTAACAATGAGCAGTTCTTC.

This clonotype appeared a few times. The chain uses TRBV6-2 or TRBV6-3 and TRBJ2-2, with D maybe TRBD2 (6 bases). The CDR3 is 15 residues long. The V gene lost 6 bases and the J gene lost 6 bases, with 17 bases spanning the gap. Germline V lookup: CDR1 MNHEY, CDR2 SVGEGT. CDR3 sequence: CASSPGGVWAGELFF. CDR3 nucleotide sequence: TGTGCCAGCAGCCCCGGGGGAGTATGGGCCGGGGAGCTGTTTTTT.

The CDR3 region is CASSLETGPYNEQFF. The CDR3 DNA is TGTGCCAGCAGCTTAGAGACAGGACCCTACAATGAGCAGTTCTTC. The chain uses TRBV7-2 and TRBJ2-1, with a weak D call TRBD1 (6 bases). V was trimmed by 1 base and J by 2 bases, leaving 9 bases between them. Germline-derived CDR1 and CDR2 are SGHTA and FQGNSA. The length of the CDR3 is 15 residues.

The J gene is TRBJ2-1, the V gene TRBV28, with D possibly matching TRBD2 (5 bases). V lost 1 base to trimming and J lost 2 bases, with 6 bases between them. CDR3 length equals 14 residues. Germline V gene sequence: CDR1 MDHEN, CDR2 SYDVKM. CDR3 residues: CASSLSGTYNEQFF. Here the CDR3 DNA reads TGTGCCAGCAGTTTATCCGGGACCTACAATGAGCAGTTCTTC.